The 19 T cell receptor beta chains reported below all come from one sample, sequenced in a study of blood T cell repertoires in COVID-19. Produced via immunoSEQ multiplex PCR; TCRdb's table is partial and in-frame only. This sample has around 37,000 clones, with about 82% found just once. Specimen: peripheral blood. The receptors come from a man in his forties or fifties with active COVID-19.

The chain has TRBV6-5 and TRBJ1-4; D remains ambiguous. V shed 4 bases and J shed 0 bases, with 6 bases lying between them. The CDR3 is made up of 14 amino acids. Looked up from germline, CDR1 is MNHEY and CDR2 is SVGAGI. The CDR3: CASSSSATNEKLFF. The CDR3 bases are TGTGCCAGCAGTTCTAGTGCAACTAATGAAAAACTGTTTTTT.

The rearrangement joins TRBV11-2 to TRBJ1-4, with unresolved D. The CDR3 has 13 residues. V was cut by 5 bases and J by 7 bases, with 11 bases left in between. Germline values: CDR1 SGHAT, CDR2 FQNNGV. The CDR3 reads CASSPGGVEKLFF. In DNA, the CDR3 is TGTGCCAGCAGCCCCGGCGGGGTTGAAAAACTGTTTTTT.

This chain links TRBV11-2 with TRBJ2-2; TRBD2 matches 12 bases. The J segment lost 5 bases and the V segment lost 3 bases, leaving 7 bases of the junction unmatched. Looked up from germline, CDR1 is SGHAT and CDR2 is FQNNGV. The CDR3 length is 17 residues. CDR3 DNA sequence: TGTGCCAGCAGCTTGAGACTAGCGGGGGTACGAACCGGGGAGCTGTTTTTT. Encoded protein: CASSLRLAGVRTGELFF.

J is TRBJ2-1 and V is TRBV18; 9 bases fit TRBD1. The CDR3 runs to 14 residues. J lost 7 bases, V lost 3 bases, and 4 bases had no gene match. Germline CDR1 KGHSH, CDR2 LQKENI. The CDR3 DNA follows: TGTGCCAGCTCACCGGGGACAGGGTGGAATGAGCAGTTCTTC. The encoded protein is CASSPGTGWNEQFF.

This clone has only a few counts. This rearrangement joins TRBV7-8 to TRBJ1-1; D is ambiguous. Germline loops: CDR1 SGHVS, CDR2 FQNEAQ. This CDR3 is built from 15 residues. V was shortened by 7 bases and J by 0 bases, with 15 bases between the two germline ends. CDR3: CASNQRAGMNTEAFF. In DNA, the CDR3 is TGTGCCAGCAACCAAAGGGCGGGGATGAACACTGAAGCTTTCTTT.

This clone was seen once. This chain links TRBV21-1 with TRBJ2-2; TRBD2, the table's D call, was not compared with the DNA. TRBV21-1 is a known pseudogene. The CDR3 covers 15 residues. CDR3 protein: CASSKKRFGTGELFF. In DNA, the CDR3 is TGTGCCAGCAGCAAAAAGCGCTTTGGGACCGGGGAGCTGTTTTTT.

The genes are TRBV4-1 and TRBJ2-7, with TRBD2 matching 9 bases. Germline V gene sequence: CDR1 MGHRA, CDR2 YSYEKL. The CDR3 length is 18 residues. The junction had 17 bases not matched to a gene; V was cut back by 4 bases and J by 4 bases. CDR3 bases: TGCGCCAGCAGCCGTAGGATTAGCGGGGGCCCAGCTGATTACGAGCAGTACTTC. This codes for CASSRRISGGPADYEQYF.

This clone was counted once. The rearrangement uses TRBV6-2 or TRBV6-3 and TRBJ2-7; a possible D gene is TRBD1 (6 bases). V was clipped by 6 bases and J by 3 bases, with 18 bases between them. The germline V gene has CDR1 MNHEY and CDR2 SVGEGT. The CDR3 length is 15 residues. The CDR3 loop is CASSVRGTARYEQYF. The CDR3 nucleotides are TGTGCCAGCAGCGTGAGGGGGACGGCCCGCTACGAGCAGTACTTC.

This sequence joins TRBV27 and TRBJ1-2, with 10 bases that match TRBD1. The CDR3 is made up of 16 amino acids. Germline CDR1 and CDR2: MNHEY and SMNVEV (reference sequence). The trim removed 5 bases at V and 5 bases at J, leaving 11 bases unmatched. This CDR3 reads CASSPAGGTGVYGYTF. CDR3 bases: TGTGCCAGCAGTCCGGCGGGAGGGACAGGGGTGTATGGCTACACCTTC.

This chain connects TRBV6-1 to TRBJ1-6; D is unclear. The ends were cut back, 0 bases at V and 9 bases at J, with 12 bases in the middle. Germline CDR1 is MNHNS and CDR2 is SASEGT. CDR3 size: 15 residues. In DNA form, the CDR3 reads TGTGCCAGCAGTGAAGCCTATAGAGAGAGTTCACCCCTCCACTTT. This translates into CASSEAYRESSPLHF.

The chain links TRBV11-2 to TRBJ2-5, with TRBD2 matching 11 bases. The CDR3 covers 16 residues. With 5 bases clipped from V and 2 bases from J, the junction kept 7 bases outside the gene matches. Germline loops: CDR1 SGHAT, CDR2 FQNNGV. The CDR3 reads CASSPPIAGGQETQYF. In nucleotides, the CDR3 is TGTGCCAGCAGCCCTCCCATAGCGGGGGGGCAAGAGACCCAGTACTTC.

The J gene is TRBJ2-3, the V gene TRBV29-1; 8 bases align to TRBD2. This CDR3 has 16 residues. Trimming removed 1 base from V and 0 bases from J; junction bases left unmatched: 6. Per the germline V gene, CDR1 is SQVTM and CDR2 is ANQGSEA. CDR3 protein: CSVEVGRGASTDTQYF. The DNA for the CDR3 is TGCAGCGTTGAAGTAGGGCGGGGGGCTAGCACAGATACGCAGTATTTT.

The chain employs TRBV5-8 and TRBJ1-6; D possibly corresponds to TRBD1 (6 bases). V was shortened by 0 bases and J by 5 bases, with 9 bases between the two germline ends. CDR3 size: 15 residues. The germline V gene encodes CDR1 SGHTS and CDR2 YDEGEE. For the CDR3, the DNA is TGTGCCAGCAGCTTGGAGGGGGGGGATAATTCACCCCTCCACTTT. Translation: CASSLEGGDNSPLHF.

The CDR3 DNA is TGCGCCAGCAGCCAAGGGGAGGGCGAGACCCAGTACTTC. It translates to CASSQGEGETQYF. V gene TRBV4-3 combines with J gene TRBJ2-5, with 7 bases that match TRBD2. From germline, CDR1 is LGHNA and CDR2 YSLEER. This CDR3 has 13 residues. V shed 1 base, J shed 5 bases, and the junction held 1 base outside the gene matches.

The V and J genes are TRBV21-1 and TRBJ2-1; the table's D call, TRBD1, has no DNA check behind it. TRBV21-1 is designated a pseudogene. The CDR3 is 16 amino acids. The CDR3 is CASSKGGQGHYNEQFF. In DNA, the CDR3 is TGTGCCAGCAGCAAAGGGGGACAGGGGCACTACAATGAGCAGTTCTTC.

This chain joins TRBV18 and TRBJ1-5; tentatively, D is TRBD1 (6 bases). Germline loops: CDR1 KGHSH, CDR2 LQKENI. The CDR3 is made up of 14 amino acids. Trimming removed 4 bases from V and 2 bases from J, with 9 bases in between. This CDR3 reads CASSLDSGNQPQHF. Written as DNA, the CDR3 is TGTGCCAGCTCACTGGACAGCGGCAATCAGCCCCAGCATTTT. The full variable domain, completed using reference TRBV18 and TRBJ1-5, is NAGVMQNPRHLVRRRGQEARLRCSPMKGHSHVYWYRQLPEEGLKFMVYLQKENIIDESGMPKERFSAEFPKEGPSILRIQQVVRGDSAAYFCASSLDSGNQPQHFGDGTRLSIL.

The chain uses TRBV6-5 and TRBJ1-4; D is perhaps TRBD1 (6 bases). CDR1 is MNHEY, CDR2 SVGAGI, per germline. The V end lost 6 bases, the J end lost 7 bases, and 18 bases lay between the germline ends. The CDR3 spans 15 residues. CDR3 sequence reads: CASRRGRGISEKLFF. CDR3 sequence (DNA): TGTGCCAGCAGGAGGGGCAGGGGTATTAGTGAAAAACTGTTTTTT.

CDR3 sequence reads: CASSQDTRGLHF. The CDR3 bases are TGTGCCAGCAGCCAAGATACCCGGGGCCTCCACTTT. This rearrangement joins TRBV14 to TRBJ1-6; no reliable D call. CDR3 length: 12 residues. Trimming pared 0 bases from V and 15 bases from J, leaving 9 bases between. CDR1 SGHDN and CDR2 FVKESK come from the germline V gene.

V and J are TRBV7-9 and TRBJ1-4, with 9 bases that match TRBD1. Trimming at V came to 5 bases and at J to 8 bases, leaving 9 bases not matched to a gene. This CDR3 has 15 amino acids. Germline CDR1 SEHNR, CDR2 FQNEAQ (reference sequence). CDR3 loop: CASSAKQGAGEKLFF. The CDR3 DNA is TGTGCCAGCAGCGCAAAACAGGGGGCTGGGGAAAAACTGTTTTTT. The full variable domain, completed using reference TRBV7-9 and TRBJ1-4, is DTGVSQNPRHKITKRGQNVTFRCDPISEHNRLYWYRQTLGQGPEFLTYFQNEAQLEKSRLLSDRFSAERPKGSFSTLEIQRTEQGDSAMYLCASSAKQGAGEKLFFGSGTQLSVL.